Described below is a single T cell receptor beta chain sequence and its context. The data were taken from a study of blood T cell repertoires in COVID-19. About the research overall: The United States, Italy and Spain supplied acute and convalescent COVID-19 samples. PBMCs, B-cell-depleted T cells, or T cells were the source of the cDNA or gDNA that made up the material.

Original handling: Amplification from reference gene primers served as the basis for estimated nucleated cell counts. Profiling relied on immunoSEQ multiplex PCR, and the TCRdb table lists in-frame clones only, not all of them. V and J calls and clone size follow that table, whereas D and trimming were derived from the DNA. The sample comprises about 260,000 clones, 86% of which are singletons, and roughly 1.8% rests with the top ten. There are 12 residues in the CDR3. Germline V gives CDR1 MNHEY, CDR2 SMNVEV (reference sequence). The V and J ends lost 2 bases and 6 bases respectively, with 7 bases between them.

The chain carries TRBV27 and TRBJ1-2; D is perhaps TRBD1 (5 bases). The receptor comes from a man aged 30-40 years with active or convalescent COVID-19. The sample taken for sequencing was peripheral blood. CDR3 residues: CASSLQGNGYTF. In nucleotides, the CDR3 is TGTGCCAGCAGTTTACAGGGTAATGGCTACACCTTC.